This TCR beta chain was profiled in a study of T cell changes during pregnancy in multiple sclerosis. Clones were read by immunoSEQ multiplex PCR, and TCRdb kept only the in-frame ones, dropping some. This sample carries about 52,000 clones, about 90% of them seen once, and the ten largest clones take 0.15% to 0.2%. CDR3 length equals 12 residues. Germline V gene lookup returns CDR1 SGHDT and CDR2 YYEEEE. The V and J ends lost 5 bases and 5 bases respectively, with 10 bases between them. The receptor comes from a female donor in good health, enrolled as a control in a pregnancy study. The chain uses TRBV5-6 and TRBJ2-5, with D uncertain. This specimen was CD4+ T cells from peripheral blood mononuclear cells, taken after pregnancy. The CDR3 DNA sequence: TGTGCCAGCAGTCGGAGAGCGGAGACCCAGTACTTC. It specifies CASSRRAETQYF.